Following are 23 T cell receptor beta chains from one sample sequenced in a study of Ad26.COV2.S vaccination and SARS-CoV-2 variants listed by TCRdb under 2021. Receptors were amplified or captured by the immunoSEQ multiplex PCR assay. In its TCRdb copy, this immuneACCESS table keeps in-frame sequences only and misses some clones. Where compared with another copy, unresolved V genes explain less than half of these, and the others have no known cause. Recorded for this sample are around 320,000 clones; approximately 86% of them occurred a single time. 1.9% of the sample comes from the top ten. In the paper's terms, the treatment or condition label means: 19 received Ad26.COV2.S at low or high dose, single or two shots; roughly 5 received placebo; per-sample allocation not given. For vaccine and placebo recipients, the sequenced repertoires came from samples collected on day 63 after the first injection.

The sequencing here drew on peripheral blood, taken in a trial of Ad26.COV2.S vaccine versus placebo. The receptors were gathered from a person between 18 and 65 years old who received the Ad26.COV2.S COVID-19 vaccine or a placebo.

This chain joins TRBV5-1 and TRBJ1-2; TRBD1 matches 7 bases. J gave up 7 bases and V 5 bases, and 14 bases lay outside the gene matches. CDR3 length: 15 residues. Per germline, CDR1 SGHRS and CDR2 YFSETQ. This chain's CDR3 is CASRGTGALYSGYTF. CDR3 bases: TGCGCCAGCAGGGGAACAGGGGCCCTTTACAGTGGCTACACCTTC.

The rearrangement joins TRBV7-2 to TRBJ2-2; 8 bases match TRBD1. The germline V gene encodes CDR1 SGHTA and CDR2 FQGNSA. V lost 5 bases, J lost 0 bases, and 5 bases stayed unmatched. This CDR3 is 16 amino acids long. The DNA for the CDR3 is TGTGCCAGCAGCCTTTTGGGACAGGCGAACACCGGGGAGCTGTTTTTT. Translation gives CASSLLGQANTGELFF.

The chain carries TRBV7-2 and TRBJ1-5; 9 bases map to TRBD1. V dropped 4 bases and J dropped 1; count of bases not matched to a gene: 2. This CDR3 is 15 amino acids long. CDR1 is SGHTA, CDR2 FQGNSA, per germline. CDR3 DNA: TGTGCCAGCAGCTCACAGGGGGCCAGCAATCAGCCCCAGCATTTT. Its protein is CASSSQGASNQPQHF.

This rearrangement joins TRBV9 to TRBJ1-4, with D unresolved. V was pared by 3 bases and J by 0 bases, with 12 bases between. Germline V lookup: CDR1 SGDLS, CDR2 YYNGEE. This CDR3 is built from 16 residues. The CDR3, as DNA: TGTGCCAGCAGCGCACACCCCGGGGCAACTAATGAAAAACTGTTTTTT. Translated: CASSAHPGATNEKLFF.

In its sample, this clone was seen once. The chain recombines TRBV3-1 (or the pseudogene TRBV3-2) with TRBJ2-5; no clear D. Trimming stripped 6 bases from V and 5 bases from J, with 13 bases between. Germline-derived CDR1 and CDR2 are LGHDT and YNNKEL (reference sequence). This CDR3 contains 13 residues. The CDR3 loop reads CASRSREFETQYF. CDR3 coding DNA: TGTGCCAGCAGGAGTAGGGAATTTGAGACCCAGTACTTC.

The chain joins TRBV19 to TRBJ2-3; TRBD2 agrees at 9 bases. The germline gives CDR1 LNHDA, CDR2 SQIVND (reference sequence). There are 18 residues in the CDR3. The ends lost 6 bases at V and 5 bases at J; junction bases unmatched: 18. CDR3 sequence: CASRPRIAGAGGGDTQYF. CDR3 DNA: TGTGCCAGTAGGCCCCGGATAGCGGGGGCCGGGGGTGGAGATACGCAGTATTTT.

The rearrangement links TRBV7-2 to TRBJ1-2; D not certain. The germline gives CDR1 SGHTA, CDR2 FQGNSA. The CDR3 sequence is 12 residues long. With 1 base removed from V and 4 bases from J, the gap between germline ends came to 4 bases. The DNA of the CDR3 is TGTGCCAGCAGCTTAGTTACCTATGGCTACACCTTC. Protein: CASSLVTYGYTF. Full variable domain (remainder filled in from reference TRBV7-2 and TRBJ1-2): GAGVSQSPSNKVTEKGKDVELRCDPISGHTALYWYRQSLGQGLEFLIYFQGNSAPDKSGLPSDRFSAERTGGSVSTLTIQRTQQEDSAVYLCASSLVTYGYTFGSGTRLTVV.

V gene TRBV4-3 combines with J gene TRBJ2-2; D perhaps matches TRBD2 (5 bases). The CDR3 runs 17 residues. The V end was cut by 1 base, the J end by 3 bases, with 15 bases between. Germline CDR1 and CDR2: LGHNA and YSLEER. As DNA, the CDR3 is TGCGCCAGCAGCCAAGGGGGTCCCCCCGGGGACACCGGGGAGCTGTTTTTT. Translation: CASSQGGPPGDTGELFF.

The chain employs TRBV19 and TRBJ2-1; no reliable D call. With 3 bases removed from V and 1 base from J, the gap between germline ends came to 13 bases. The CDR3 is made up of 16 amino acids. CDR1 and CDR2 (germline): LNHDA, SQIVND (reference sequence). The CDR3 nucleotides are TGTGCCAGTAGTATTAGCTGGACGGCATCCTACAATGAGCAGTTCTTC. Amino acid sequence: CASSISWTASYNEQFF.

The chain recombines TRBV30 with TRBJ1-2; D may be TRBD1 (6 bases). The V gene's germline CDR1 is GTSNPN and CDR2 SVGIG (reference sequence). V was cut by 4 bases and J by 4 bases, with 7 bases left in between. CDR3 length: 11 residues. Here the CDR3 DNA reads TGTGCCTGGACGGACAGCTATGGCTACACCTTC. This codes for CAWTDSYGYTF.

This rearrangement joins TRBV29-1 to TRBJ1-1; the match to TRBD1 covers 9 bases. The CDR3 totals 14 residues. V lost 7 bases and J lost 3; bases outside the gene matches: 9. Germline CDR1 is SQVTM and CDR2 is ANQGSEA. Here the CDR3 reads CSAWGQGGDTEAFF. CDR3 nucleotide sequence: TGCAGCGCCTGGGGACAGGGCGGCGACACTGAAGCTTTCTTT.

The CDR3 region is CASSPELAGLSYEQYF. The CDR3, as DNA: TGTGCCAGCTCACCAGAACTAGCGGGGCTCTCCTACGAGCAGTACTTC. V and J are TRBV18 and TRBJ2-7; 10 nucleotides line up with TRBD2. Germline V gene data show CDR1 as KGHSH and CDR2 as LQKENI. There are 16 residues in the CDR3. The V and J ends lost 2 bases and 0 bases, in that order; junction bases with no gene match: 4.

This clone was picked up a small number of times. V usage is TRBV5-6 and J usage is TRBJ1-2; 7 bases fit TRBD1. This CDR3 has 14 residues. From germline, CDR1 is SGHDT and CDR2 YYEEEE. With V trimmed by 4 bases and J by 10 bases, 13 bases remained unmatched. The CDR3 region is CASSQKGAGEYYTF. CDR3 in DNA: TGTGCCAGCAGCCAAAAGGGGGCAGGGGAGTACTACACCTTC.

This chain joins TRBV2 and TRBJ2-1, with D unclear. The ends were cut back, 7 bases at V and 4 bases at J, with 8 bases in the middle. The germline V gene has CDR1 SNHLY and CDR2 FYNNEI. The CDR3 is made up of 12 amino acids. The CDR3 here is CASKGSYNEQFF. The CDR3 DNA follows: TGTGCCAGCAAGGGCTCTTACAATGAGCAGTTCTTC.

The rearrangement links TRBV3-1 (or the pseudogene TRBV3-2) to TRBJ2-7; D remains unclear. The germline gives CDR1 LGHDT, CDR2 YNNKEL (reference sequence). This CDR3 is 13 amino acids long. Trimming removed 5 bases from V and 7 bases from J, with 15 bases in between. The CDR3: CASSITTLGEQYF. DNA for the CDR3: TGTGCCAGCAGCATAACCACCTTGGGGGAGCAGTACTTC.

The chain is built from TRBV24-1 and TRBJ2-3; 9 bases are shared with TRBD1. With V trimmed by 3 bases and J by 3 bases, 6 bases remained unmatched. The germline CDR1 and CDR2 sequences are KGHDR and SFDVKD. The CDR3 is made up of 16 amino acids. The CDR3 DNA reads TGTGCCACCAGTGATCTCCCGGGACAGGGTACAGATACGCAGTATTTT. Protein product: CATSDLPGQGTDTQYF.

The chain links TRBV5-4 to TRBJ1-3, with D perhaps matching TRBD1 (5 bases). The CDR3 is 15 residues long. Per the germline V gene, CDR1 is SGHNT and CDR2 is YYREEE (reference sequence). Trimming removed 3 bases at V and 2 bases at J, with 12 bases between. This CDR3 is CASSSGTSPGNTIYF. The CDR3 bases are TGTGCCAGCAGCTCCGGGACCTCCCCTGGAAACACCATATATTTT.

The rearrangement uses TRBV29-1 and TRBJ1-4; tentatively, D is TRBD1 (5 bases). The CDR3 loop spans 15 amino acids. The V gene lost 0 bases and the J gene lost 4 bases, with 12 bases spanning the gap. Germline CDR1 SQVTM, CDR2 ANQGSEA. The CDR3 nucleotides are TGCAGCGTTGAAGATCCAGGGATGGGTAATGAAAAACTGTTTTTT. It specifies CSVEDPGMGNEKLFF.

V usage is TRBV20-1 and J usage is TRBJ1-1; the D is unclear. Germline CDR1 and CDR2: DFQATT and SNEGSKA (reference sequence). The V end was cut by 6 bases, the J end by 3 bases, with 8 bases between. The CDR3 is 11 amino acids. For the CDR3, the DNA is TGCAGTGCAGGCGGTGACACTGAAGCTTTCTTT. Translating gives CSAGGDTEAFF.

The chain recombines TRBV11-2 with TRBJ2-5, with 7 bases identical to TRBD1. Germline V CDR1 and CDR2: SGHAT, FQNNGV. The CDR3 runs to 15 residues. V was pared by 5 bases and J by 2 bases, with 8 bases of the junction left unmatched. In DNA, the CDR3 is TGTGCCAGCAGCACCGGGACAGTGGGACAAGAGACCCAGTACTTC. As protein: CASSTGTVGQETQYF. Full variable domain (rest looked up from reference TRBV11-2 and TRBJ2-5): EAGVAQSPRYKIIEKRQSVAFWCNPISGHATLYWYQQILGQGPKLLIQFQNNGVVDDSQLPKDRFSAERLKGVDSTLKIQPAKLEDSAVYLCASSTGTVGQETQYFGPGTRLLVL.

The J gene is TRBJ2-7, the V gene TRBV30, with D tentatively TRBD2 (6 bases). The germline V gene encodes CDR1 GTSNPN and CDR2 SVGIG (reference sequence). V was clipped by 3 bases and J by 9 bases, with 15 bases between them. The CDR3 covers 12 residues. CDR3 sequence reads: CAWRPRLGTQYF. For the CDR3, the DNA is TGTGCCTGGAGGCCCCGACTAGGGACGCAGTACTTC.

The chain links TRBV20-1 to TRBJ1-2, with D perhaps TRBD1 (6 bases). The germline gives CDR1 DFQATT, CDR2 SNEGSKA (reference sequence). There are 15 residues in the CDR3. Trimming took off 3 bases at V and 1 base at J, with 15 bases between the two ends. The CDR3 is CSASWSGQSNYGYTF. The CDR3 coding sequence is TGCAGTGCTAGTTGGTCTGGACAGAGTAACTATGGCTACACCTTC.

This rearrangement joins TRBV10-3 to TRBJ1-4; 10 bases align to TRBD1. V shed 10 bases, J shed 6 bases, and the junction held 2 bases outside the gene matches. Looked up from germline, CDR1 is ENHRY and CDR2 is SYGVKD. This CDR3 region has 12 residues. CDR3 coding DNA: TGTGCCACCGGGACAGGGGATGAAAAACTGTTTTTT. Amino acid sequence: CATGTGDEKLFF.